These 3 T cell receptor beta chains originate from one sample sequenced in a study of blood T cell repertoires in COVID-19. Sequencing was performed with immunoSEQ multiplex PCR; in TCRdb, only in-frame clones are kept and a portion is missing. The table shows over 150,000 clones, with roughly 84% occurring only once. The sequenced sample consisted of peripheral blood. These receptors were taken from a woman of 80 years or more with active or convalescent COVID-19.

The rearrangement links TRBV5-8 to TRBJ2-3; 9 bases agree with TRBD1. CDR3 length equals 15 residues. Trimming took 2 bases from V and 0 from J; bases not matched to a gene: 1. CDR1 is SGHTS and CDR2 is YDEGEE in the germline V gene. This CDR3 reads CASSFTGGSTDTQYF. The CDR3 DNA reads TGTGCCAGCAGCTTTACAGGGGGCAGCACAGATACGCAGTATTTT.

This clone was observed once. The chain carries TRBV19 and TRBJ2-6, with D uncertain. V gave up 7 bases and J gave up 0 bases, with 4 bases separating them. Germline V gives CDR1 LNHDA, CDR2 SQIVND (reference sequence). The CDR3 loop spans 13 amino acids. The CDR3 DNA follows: TGTGCCAGTACGGTCTCTGGGGCCAACGTCCTGACTTTC. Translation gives CASTVSGANVLTF.

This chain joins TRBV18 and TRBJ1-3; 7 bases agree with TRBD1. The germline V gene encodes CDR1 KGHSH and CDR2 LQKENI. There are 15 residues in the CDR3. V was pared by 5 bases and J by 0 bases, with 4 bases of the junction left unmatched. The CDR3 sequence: CASSSRQGSGNTIYF. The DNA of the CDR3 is TGTGCCAGCTCATCCCGACAGGGCTCTGGAAACACCATATATTTT.